The sequence of this TCR beta chain was determined in a study of identical twins. Findings and limits, study-wide: Cord blood beta clonotypes that were abundant carried fewer insertions, and memory repertoires showed no such trend.

TCRdb re-called the 5' RACE reads through MiXCR, storing one row per CDR3 protein. Of hundreds of thousands of distinct CDR3 sequences in the sample, 24% were seen once. CDR3 length: 12 amino acids. Looked up from germline, CDR1 is DFQATT and CDR2 is SNEGSKA (reference sequence). V dropped 3 bases and J dropped 3 bases, with 8 bases sitting between them. This clonotype was counted between two and nine times. Its cognate antigen is unknown. These same records also appear under a second study, on T cells expressing NK-cell markers. That source reports: Restriction of sorting to alpha-beta TCR T cells was accomplished in several experiments using an anti-gamma-delta TCR antibody. Whether expanded NKG2C-expressing T cell clones recognize HCMV is unknown.

This sequence joins TRBV20-1 and TRBJ1-1; the D is unclear. The sequence was collected from a woman aged 18-30 years in good health. The sample comprised CD4+ T cells sorted from blood. CDR3 nucleotide sequence: TGCAGTGCTAGTACCATACACACTGAAGCTTTCTTT. Protein: CSASTIHTEAFF.